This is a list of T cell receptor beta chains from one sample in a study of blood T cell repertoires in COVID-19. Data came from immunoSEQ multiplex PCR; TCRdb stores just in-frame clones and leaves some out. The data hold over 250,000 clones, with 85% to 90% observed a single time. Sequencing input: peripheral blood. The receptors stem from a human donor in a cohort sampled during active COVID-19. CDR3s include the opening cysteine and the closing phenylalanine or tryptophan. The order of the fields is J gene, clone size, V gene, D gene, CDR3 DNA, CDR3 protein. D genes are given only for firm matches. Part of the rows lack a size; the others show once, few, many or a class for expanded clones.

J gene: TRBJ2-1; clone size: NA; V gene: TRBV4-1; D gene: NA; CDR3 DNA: TGCGCCAGCAGCTCTCCTGTCCCAGGTATCAATGAGCAGTTCTTC; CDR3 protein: CASSSPVPGINEQFF
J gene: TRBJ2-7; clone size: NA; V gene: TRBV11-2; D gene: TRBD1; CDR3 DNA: TGTGCCAGCAGCTTAGTTGGGGTAATGGGCAGGGGGTCAGTCGACGAGCAGTACTTC; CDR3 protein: CASSLVGVMGRGSVDEQYF
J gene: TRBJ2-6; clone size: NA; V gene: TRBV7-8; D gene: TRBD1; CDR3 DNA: TGTGCCAGCAGTCCCCGGGACAGGGTGCTCTCTGGGGCCAACGTCCTGACTTTC; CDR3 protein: CASSPRDRVLSGANVLTF
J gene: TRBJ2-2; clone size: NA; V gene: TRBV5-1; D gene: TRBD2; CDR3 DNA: TGCGCCAGCAGCCGAAGGACTAGAACTGAATCGCCCGGGGAGCTGTTTTTT; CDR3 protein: CASSRRTRTESPGELFF
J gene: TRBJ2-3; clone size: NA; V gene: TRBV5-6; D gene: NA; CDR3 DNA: TGTGCCAGCAGGATGTTAGCCAGCACAGATACGCAGTATTTT; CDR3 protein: CASRMLASTDTQYF
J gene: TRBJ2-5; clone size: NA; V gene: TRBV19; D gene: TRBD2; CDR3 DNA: TGTGCCAGTAGTACTAGCGGGAGAGAGACCCAGTACTTC; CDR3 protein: CASSTSGRETQYF
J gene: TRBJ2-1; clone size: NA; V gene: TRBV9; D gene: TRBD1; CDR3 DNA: TGTGCCAGCAGCCCCGGGACAGGGGTCAATGAGCAGTTCTTC; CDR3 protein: CASSPGTGVNEQFF
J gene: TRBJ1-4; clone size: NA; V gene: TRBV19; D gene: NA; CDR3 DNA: TGTGCCAGTAGTAAAGGGGGAAAACTGTTTTTT; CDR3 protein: CASSKGGKLFF
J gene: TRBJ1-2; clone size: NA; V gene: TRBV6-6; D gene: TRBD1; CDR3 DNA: TGTGCCAGCAGGCGCGGACAGGAATTAAACTATGGCTACACCTTC; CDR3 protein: CASRRGQELNYGYTF
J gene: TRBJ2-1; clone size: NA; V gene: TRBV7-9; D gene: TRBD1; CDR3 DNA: TGTGCCAGCAGCCCCCAGGGGGAGCGGTTAAGGAATGAGCAGTTCTTC; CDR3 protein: CASSPQGERLRNEQFF
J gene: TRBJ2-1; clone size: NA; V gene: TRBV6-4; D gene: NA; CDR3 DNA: TGTGCCAGCAGTGCCTATTCGACTAGGCTTGATGAGCAGTTCTTC; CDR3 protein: CASSAYSTRLDEQFF
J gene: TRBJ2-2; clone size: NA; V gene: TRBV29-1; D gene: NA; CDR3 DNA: TGCAGCGGCGTAGACTCGAACACCGGGGAGCTGTTTTTT; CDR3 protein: CSGVDSNTGELFF
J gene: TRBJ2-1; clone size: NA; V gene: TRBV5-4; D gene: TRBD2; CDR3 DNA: TGTGCCAGCAGCTCGAGCGGGAGGATTCCCAATGAGCAGTTCTTC; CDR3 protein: CASSSSGRIPNEQFF
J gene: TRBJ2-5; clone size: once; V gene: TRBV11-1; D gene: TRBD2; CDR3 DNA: TGTGCCAGCAGCGGACTAGCGGGTGCTCCAGTGACCCAGTACTTC; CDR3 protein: CASSGLAGAPVTQYF
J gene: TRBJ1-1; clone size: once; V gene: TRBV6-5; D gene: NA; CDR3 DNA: TGTGCCAGCAGGCAGGGGAGAGACACTGAAGCTTTCTTT; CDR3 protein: CASRQGRDTEAFF
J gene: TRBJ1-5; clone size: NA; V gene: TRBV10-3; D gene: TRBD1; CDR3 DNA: TGTGCCACCTCTACGGACAGGGGATTTCAGCCCCAGCATTTT; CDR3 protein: CATSTDRGFQPQHF
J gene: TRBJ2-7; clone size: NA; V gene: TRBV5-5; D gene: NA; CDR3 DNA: TGTGCCAGCAGCTTGGGGGGCAGGTCGATTGCCTACGAGCAGTACTTC; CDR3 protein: CASSLGGRSIAYEQYF
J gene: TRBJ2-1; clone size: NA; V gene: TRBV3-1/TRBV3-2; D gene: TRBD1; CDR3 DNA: TGTGCCAGCAGCCCCGGGACAGGGAAGAACAATGAGCAGTTCTTC; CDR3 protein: CASSPGTGKNNEQFF
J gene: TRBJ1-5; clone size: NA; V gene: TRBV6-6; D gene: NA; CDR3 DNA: TGTGCCAGCAGTTACTCCGGTCAGCCCCAGCATTTT; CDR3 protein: CASSYSGQPQHF
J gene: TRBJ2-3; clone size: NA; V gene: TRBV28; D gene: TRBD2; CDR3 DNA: TGTGCCAGCAGCAGAATAGCGGGAGCTACAGATACGCAGTATTTT; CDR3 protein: CASSRIAGATDTQYF
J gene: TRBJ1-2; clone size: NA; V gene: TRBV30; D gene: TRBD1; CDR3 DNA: TGTGCCTGGACCGGGATCTTCACAGGGGTTAACTATGGCTACACCTTC; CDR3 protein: CAWTGIFTGVNYGYTF
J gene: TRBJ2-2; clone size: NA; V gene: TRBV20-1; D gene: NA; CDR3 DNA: TGCAGTGCCCCGAAGCTCGGGGAGCTGTTTTTT; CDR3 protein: CSAPKLGELFF
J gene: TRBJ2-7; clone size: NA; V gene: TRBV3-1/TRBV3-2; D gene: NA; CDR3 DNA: TGTGCCAGCAGCCCGCAGGGATTAGACTACGAGCAGTACTTC; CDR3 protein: CASSPQGLDYEQYF
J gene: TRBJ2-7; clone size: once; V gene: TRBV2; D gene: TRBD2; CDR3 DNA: TGTGCCAGCAACCCCTGGCGGGGGGGCACCCCCCCCGAGCAGTACTTC; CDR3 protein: CASNPWRGGTPPEQYF
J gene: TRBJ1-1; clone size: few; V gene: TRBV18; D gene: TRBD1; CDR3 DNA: TGTGCCAGCTCACCAAGGACAGGGTTGACTGAAGCTTTCTTT; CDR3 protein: CASSPRTGLTEAFF
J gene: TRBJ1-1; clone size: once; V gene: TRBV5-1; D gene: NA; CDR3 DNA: TGCGCCAGCAGCTCTGCGCTTGAAGCTTTCTTT; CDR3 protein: CASSSALEAFF
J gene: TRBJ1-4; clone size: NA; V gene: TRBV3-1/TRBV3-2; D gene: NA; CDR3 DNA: TGTGCCAGCAGTCAGTCAGAGATAACAGGAAAACTGTTTTTT; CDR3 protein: CASSQSEITGKLFF
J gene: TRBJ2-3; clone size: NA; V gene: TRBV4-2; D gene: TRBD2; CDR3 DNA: TGTGCCAGCAGCCGAGGGACTAGCGGGGACACAGATACGCAGTATTTT; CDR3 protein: CASSRGTSGDTDTQYF
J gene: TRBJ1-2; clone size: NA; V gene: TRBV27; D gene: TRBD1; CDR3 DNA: TGTGCCAGCAGTGGTACAGGGGGCTATGGTGGCTACACCTTC; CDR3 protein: CASSGTGGYGGYTF